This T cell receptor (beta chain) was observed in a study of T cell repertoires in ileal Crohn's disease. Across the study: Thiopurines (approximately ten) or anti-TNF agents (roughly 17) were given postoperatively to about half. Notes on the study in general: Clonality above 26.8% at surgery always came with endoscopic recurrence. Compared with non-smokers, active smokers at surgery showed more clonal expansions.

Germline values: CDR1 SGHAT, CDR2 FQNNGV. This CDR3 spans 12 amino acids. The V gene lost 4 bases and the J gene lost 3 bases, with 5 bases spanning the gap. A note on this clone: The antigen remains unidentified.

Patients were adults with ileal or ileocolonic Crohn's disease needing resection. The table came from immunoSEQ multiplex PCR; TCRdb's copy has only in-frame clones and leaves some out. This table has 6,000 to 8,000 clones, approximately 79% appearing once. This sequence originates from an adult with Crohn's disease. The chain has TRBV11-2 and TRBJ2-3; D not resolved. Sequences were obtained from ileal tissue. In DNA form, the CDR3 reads TGTGCCAGCAGCTATATTACAGATACGCAGTATTTT. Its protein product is CASSYITDTQYF.